This T cell receptor beta chain originates from a study of T cells in Graves' hyperthyroidism and ophthalmopathy (dated by TCRdb to about 2019). As for the study more broadly: Peripheral blood samples were taken at initial diagnosis, before any treatment was given. A discovery cohort of about a hundred patients, 43 with Graves' ophthalmopathy and approximately 55 with stable Graves' hyperthyroidism, was used to find distinguishing TCR V-J signatures. An independent validation cohort of around 19 hyperthyroidism patients and about 15 patients who later progressed to ophthalmopathy tested prospective prediction of ophthalmopathy. The approximately 100 discovery patients were randomly split 7:3 into training and test sets. The study also compared thyroid tissue and blood T-cell repertoires from over 5 Graves' hyperthyroidism patients. After blood sampling, hyperthyroidism patients were treated with methimazole at a starting dose of 30 mg daily, and ophthalmopathy patients were treated with high-dose intravenous methylprednisolone. TCR Vbeta CDR3 sequencing of some 140 peripheral blood samples (over 40 ophthalmopathy, approximately 80 hyperthyroidism and around 17 progressor patients) is reported in the paper. Overall study outcomes, separate from this receptor: In cross-validation, a model built on a 13 V-J signature told ophthalmopathy apart from stable hyperthyroidism with approximately 91% sensitivity and about 81% specificity, and in testing the same model reached 80%/75%. During validation, the model predicted progression to ophthalmopathy a median of approximately 6.5 months ahead of onset, with around 71% sensitivity and 72.22% specificity. Most expanded thyroid clonotypes (frequency above 0.001) were also found in blood, which suggests that blood repertoires may mirror thyroid immune responses. Sample size was not statistically predetermined, and blinding of investigators to group allocation was not performed.

Amplification of TCR beta CDR3 regions was carried out from RNA transcripts. A first-round RT-PCR of the TCR CDR3 used the HTBI primer set with the Qiagen OneStep RT-PCR kit. Libraries were constructed in a second round of multiplex PCR, after which size selection and purification were carried out. The libraries were sequenced on an Illumina HiSeq2000 using paired-end 100 bp reads. The authors processed their data as follows. SOAPnuke was used to process the raw data, throwing out any read that contained adapters or uncalled bases, had a mean Phred below 15, or lacked an exact constant-primer or identifier match. High-quality paired reads were merged with COPE v1.2.5, and unique nucleotide sequences were defined as clonotypes. Clonotypes were aligned to IMGT TRBV, TRBD and TRBJ reference segments using MiTCR v1.1. Only V-J combinations with frequency above 0.0001, covering 99% to 99.2% of repertoires, were analysed. A TCS score was defined as the ratio of F50 (clonal expansion) to E x V (chaos), with BLOSUM62-based TCRdist applied between CDR3 peptides within each V-J. Welch's t-statistics and random forest reduced 514 V-J features to 13, which were used in a naive Bayes classifier (R e1071). The Morisita-Horn index was used to measure how similar the thyroid and blood repertoires were. The raw public data were reprocessed by TCRdb itself: fastp quality trimming at Q25, MiXCR clonotype calling, in-frame beta chains only. Rows merge per CDR3 protein into single entries with the most common DNA and genes. What appears here as the V and J calls and clone size reflects TCRdb's work, not the paper's. The sample table shows about 59,000 distinct CDR3 sequences, and around 53% are seen once. The top ten constitute 2.5% to 4% of the sample.

Ophthalmopathy patients had moderately to severely active disease, Clinical Activity Score of at least 3, NOSPECS grade of at least 4, and duration under 3 months. Exclusion was applied to patients with uncontrolled infections, other autoimmune diseases, pregnancy or lactation. Clinical symptoms, serum thyroxine and TRAb, thyroid ultrasound, and orbital computed tomography formed the basis for the diagnoses. PBMCs were separated from approximately 9.9 ml of fresh peripheral blood using Ficoll-Paque density gradient centrifugation. Trizol reagent was used to extract total RNA, and RNA quality was then checked on an Agilent 2100 Bioanalyzer. V lost 0 bases and J lost 3 bases; the stretch between them is 14 bases long. From cysteine to phenylalanine, the CDR3 is 15 amino acids long. Only the CDR3 DNA is retained, 45 bases long and in frame from the first base. Based on the germline V gene (reference sequence), the CDR1 and CDR2 sequences are DFQATT and SNEGSKA.

With regard to this clonotype: Its antigen is unknown. Per-nucleotide qualities are absent, and no much larger clonotype sits a single base away.

This receptor was taken from a woman aged 60-75 years with Graves' ophthalmopathy. The receptor chain draws on TRBV20-1 and TRBJ2-5, with TRBD1 perhaps the D gene, on 6 matching bases. Sequenced sample: blood. The CDR3 corresponds to CSARDLDSAEETQYF. The nucleotides read TGCAGTGCTAGAGATCTGGACAGCGCCGAAGAGACCCAGTACTTC.